Given below is one T cell receptor (beta chain) in context. What it binds is unknown. Germline loops: CDR1 SGHTA, CDR2 FQGTGA. The trim removed 5 bases at V and 5 bases at J, leaving 5 bases unmatched. The CDR3 contains 13 residues. Using immunoSEQ multiplex PCR, the repertoire was profiled, and TCRdb retains in-frame clones only, with some absent. The profile covers tens of thousands of clones, with approximately 90% appearing a single time and approximately 5.8% taken by the ten largest. This entry comes from a study of T cell responses to AZD1222 COVID-19 vaccine. The wider study: Whether given at about 4 or about 12 weeks, second doses were pooled. Study-wide points: White British people made up most donors, females outnumbered males, and clonal diversity was possibly underestimated. Baseline seropositivity characterized only a handful of AZD1222 recipients. Compared with day 0, the breadth and depth of the Spike-specific TCR repertoire rose significantly after two doses of AZD1222.

V is TRBV7-3 and J is TRBJ2-7, with 8 bases that match TRBD1. Sequences were derived from peripheral blood, sampled on day 0 of AZD1222 vaccination. This TCR was sampled from an adult in good health. The CDR3 nucleotides are TGTGCCAGCAGCCTTGGACAGGGCGACGAGCAGTACTTC. It encodes CASSLGQGDEQYF.